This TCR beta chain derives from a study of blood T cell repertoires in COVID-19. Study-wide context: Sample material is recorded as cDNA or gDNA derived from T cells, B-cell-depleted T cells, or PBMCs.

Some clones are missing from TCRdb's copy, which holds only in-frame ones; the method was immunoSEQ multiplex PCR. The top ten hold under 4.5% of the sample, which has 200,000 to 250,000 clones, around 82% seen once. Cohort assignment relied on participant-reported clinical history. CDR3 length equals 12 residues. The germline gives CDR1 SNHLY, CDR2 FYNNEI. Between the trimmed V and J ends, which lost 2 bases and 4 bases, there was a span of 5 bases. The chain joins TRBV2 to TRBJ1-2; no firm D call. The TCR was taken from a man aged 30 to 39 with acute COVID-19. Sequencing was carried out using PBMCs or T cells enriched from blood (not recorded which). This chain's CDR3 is CASSESFYGYTF. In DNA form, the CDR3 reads TGTGCCAGCAGTGAATCCTTCTATGGCTACACCTTC.